This T cell receptor (beta chain) was observed in a study of cytomegalovirus exposure and HLA in healthy donors. Primers: 60 Vbeta forward and 13 Jbeta reverse. Assay used: immunoSEQ multiplex PCR; TCRdb lists only in-frame clones, some missing. The repertoire holds around 230,000 clones, roughly 80% seen once, with about 6.4% in the top ten. This CDR3 comprises 16 residues. With V trimmed by 4 bases and J by 5 bases, 5 bases remained unmatched. From germline, CDR1 is SGHRS and CDR2 YFSETQ. The chain uses TRBV5-1 and TRBJ2-2, with 13 bases matching TRBD2. Material for sequencing was PBMCs. This sequence was found in a man aged 40-49 years in good health and CMV-seropositive. CDR3 protein: CASSRGLAGDTGELFF. The DNA of the CDR3 is TGCGCCAGCAGCCGCGGACTAGCGGGAGATACCGGGGAGCTGTTTTTT.